Sequencing of this T cell receptor beta chain was carried out in a study of T-cell memory formation after mild COVID-19. About the research overall: The two donors had largely donor-specific TCR clusters.

This clonotype was picked up a small number of times. TCRdb ran MiXCR on the 5' RACE reads and lists one entry per CDR3 protein. Of about 360,000 distinct CDR3 sequences in the sample, about 15% were seen once. Trimming at V came to 4 bases and at J to 6 bases, leaving 8 bases not matched to a gene. Germline lookup yields CDR1 SGHRS and CDR2 YFSETQ. This CDR3 has 15 residues. This chain links TRBV5-1 with TRBJ2-1; 9 bases line up with TRBD1. The specimen sequenced was PBMCs or a T cell subset sorted from them (not recorded which). The receptor comes from a man between 18 and 35 years old who had mild COVID-19 (a few samples of this study predate the infection). Cell type and time point are not known. In DNA, the CDR3 is TGCGCCAGCAGCAACTCACAGGGGGCAGGCAATGAGCAGTTCTTC. Amino acids: CASSNSQGAGNEQFF. The full variable domain, rest sourced from reference TRBV5-1 and TRBJ2-1, is KAGVTQTPRYLIKTRGQQVTLSCSPISGHRSVSWYQQTPGQGLQFLFEYFSETQRNKGNFPGRFSGRQFSNSRSEMNVSTLELGDSALYLCASSNSQGAGNEQFFGPGTRLTVL.